This T cell receptor (beta chain) was found in a study of shared clonotypes between healthy human individuals. About the study: Plates per donor: three CD4 naive, three CD4 memory, two CD8 naive, one CD8 memory.

Study-wide results and limits: A few donors showed sharing of about 4.8% of naive CD4 clonotypes.

The authors distributed each subset's genomic DNA evenly over several immunoSEQ plates. Sequenced by immunoSEQ multiplex PCR; TCRdb stores in-frame clones only, minus some. This sample carries around 700,000 clones, about three quarters of them seen once, and the ten largest clones take about 2%. With regard to this clone: Antigen: not known.

The CDR3 extends over 15 amino acids. CDR1 is SEHNR and CDR2 is FQNEAQ in the germline V gene (reference sequence). The V gene lost 5 bases and the J gene lost 8 bases, with 18 bases spanning the gap. The rearrangement uses TRBV7-9 and TRBJ1-4; perhaps TRBD1 as D (5 bases). Sequenced input: memory CD4+ T cells sorted from blood. As for subset: CD45RA-negative fraction. This sequence originates from a woman aged 25-40 years in good health. The CDR3 reads CASSPGIRGDEKLFF. The CDR3 DNA follows: TGTGCCAGCAGCCCCGGGATTAGAGGGGACGAAAAACTGTTTTTT. The whole variable domain, filled in from reference TRBV7-9 and TRBJ1-4, reads DTGVSQNPRHKITKRGQNVTFRCDPISEHNRLYWYRQTLGQGPEFLTYFQNEAQLEKSRLLSDRFSAERPKGSFSTLEIQRTEQGDSAMYLCASSPGIRGDEKLFFGSGTQLSVL.